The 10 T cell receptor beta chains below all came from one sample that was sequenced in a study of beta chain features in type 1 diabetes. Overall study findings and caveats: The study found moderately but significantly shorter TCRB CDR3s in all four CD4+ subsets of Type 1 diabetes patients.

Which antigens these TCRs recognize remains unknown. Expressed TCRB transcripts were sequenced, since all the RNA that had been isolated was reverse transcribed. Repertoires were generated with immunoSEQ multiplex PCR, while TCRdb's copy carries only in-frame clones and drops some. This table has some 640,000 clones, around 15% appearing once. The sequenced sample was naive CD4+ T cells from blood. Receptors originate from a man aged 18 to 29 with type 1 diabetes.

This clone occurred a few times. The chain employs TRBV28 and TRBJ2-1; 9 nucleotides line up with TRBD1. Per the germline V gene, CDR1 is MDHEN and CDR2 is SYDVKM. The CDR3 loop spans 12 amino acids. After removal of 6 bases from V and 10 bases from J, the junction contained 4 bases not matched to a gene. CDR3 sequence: CASRTGGIEQFF. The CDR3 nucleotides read TGTGCCAGCAGAACAGGGGGCATAGAGCAGTTCTTC.

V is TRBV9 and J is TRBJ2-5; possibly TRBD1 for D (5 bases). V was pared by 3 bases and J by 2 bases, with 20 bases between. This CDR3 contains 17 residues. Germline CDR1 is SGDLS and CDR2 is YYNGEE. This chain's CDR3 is CASSAAGGARSQETQYF. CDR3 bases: TGTGCCAGCAGCGCGGCCGGTGGGGCTAGATCTCAAGAGACCCAGTACTTC.

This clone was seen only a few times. CDR3 sequence (DNA): TGTGCCAGCTCATCCTACAATGAGCAGTTCTTC. Its translation: CASSSYNEQFF. The J gene is TRBJ2-1, the V gene TRBV18, with D hard to call. The germline V and J ends were trimmed by 5 bases and 1 base, with 0 bases remaining between them. Per the germline V gene, CDR1 is KGHSH and CDR2 is LQKENI. The CDR3 contains 11 residues.

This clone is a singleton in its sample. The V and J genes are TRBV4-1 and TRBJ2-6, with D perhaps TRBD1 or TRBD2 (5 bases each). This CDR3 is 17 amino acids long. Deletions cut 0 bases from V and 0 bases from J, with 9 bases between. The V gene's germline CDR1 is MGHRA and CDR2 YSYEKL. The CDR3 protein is CASSQEGDGSGANVLTF. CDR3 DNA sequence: TGCGCCAGCAGCCAAGAGGGGGACGGCTCTGGGGCCAACGTCCTGACTTTC.

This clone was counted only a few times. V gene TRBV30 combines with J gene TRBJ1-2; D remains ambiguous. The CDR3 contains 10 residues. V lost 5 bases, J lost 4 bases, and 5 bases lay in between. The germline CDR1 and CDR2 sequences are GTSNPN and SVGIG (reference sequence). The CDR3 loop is CAWGLYGYTF. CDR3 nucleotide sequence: TGTGCCTGGGGCCTCTATGGCTACACCTTC.

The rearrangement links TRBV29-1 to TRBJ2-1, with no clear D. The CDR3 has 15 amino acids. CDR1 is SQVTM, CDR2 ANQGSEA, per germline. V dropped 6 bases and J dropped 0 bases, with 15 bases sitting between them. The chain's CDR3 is CSVRLRNVSYNEQFF. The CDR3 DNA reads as TGCAGCGTGAGGCTGAGAAACGTCTCCTACAATGAGCAGTTCTTC.

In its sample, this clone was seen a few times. CDR3 protein: CASSGSRTVMHYNEQFF. DNA of the CDR3: TGTGCCAGCAGCGGTTCCCGGACGGTGATGCACTACAATGAGCAGTTCTTC. V usage is TRBV2 and J usage is TRBJ2-1; D call uncertain. The ends were cut back, 6 bases at V and 3 bases at J, with 21 bases in the middle. Germline values: CDR1 SNHLY, CDR2 FYNNEI. This CDR3 comprises 17 residues. The variable domain in full, with the rest retrieved from reference TRBV2 and TRBJ2-1, is EPEVTQTPSHQVTQMGQEVILRCVPISNHLYFYWYRQILGQKVEFLVSFYNNEISEKSEIFDDQFSVERPDGSNFTLKIRSTKLEDSAMYFCASSGSRTVMHYNEQFFGPGTRLTVL.

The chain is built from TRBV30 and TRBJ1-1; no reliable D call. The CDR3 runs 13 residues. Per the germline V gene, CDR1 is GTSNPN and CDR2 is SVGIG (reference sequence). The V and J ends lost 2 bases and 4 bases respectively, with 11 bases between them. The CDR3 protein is CAWSKGRGTEAFF. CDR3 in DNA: TGTGCCTGGAGTAAGGGCAGAGGCACTGAAGCTTTCTTT.

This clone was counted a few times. This CDR3 is CAWIGLGRMNTEAFF. In DNA, the CDR3 is TGTGCCTGGATTGGCCTAGGACGCATGAACACTGAAGCTTTCTTT. This chain joins TRBV30 and TRBJ1-1; D remains unclear. CDR1 is GTSNPN, CDR2 SVGIG, per germline (reference sequence). The V end was cut by 4 bases, the J end by 0 bases, with 15 bases between. The CDR3 has 15 residues. Supplemented by reference TRBV30 and TRBJ1-1, the full variable domain reads SQTIHQWPATLVQPVGSPLSLECTVEGTSNPNLYWYRQAAGRGLQLLFYSVGIGQISSEVPQNLSASRPQDRQFILSSKKLLLSDSGFYLCAWIGLGRMNTEAFFGQGTRLTVV.

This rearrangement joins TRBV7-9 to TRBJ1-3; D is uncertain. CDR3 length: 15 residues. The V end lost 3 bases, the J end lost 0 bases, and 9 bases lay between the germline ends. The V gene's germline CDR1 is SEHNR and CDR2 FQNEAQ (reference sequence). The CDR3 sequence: CASSLRGNSGNTIYF. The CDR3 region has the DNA TGTGCCAGCAGCTTGCGGGGAAACTCTGGAAACACCATATATTTT.